This T cell receptor beta chain was retrieved from a study of CD8 T cells in ankylosing spondylitis. General observations from the study: Roughly eight highly homologous variants formed a TCR beta motif that appeared characteristic of ankylosing spondylitis blood. Researchers report that disease-linked clones proved CD8+ and relatively rare in peripheral blood. It was reported that disease-linked clones were significantly enriched in matched ankylosing spondylitis synovial fluid.

This clonotype showed up many times. Its antigen is unidentified. The CDR3 contains 15 residues. CDR1 and CDR2 from the germline V gene are ENHRY and SYGVKD. V lost 5 bases and J lost 4; bases outside the gene matches: 6. Library preparation for TCR beta used quantitative 5'-RACE with molecular barcodes. TCRdb re-called the 5' RACE reads through MiXCR, storing one row per CDR3 protein. In the table there are approximately 260,000 distinct CDR3 sequences, around 9.2% of which are singletons. This sequence originates from a male donor with ankylosing spondylitis or in good health (not recorded which). The chain carries TRBV10-3 and TRBJ2-3, with TRBD2 matching 10 bases. Sequenced sample: blood, either unsorted or a sorted T cell fraction (not recorded which). The CDR3 sequence is CAISSSGGPADTQYF. The CDR3 DNA follows: TGTGCCATCAGTAGTAGCGGGGGGCCGGCAGATACGCAGTATTTT.